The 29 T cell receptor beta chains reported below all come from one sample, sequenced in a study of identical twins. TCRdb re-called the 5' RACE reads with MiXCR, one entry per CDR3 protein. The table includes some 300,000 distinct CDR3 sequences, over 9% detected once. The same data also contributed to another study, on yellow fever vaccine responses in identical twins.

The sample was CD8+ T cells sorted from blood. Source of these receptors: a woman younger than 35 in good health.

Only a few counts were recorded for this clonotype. In DNA form, the CDR3 reads TGCAGCGTGGCCGGACAGGGTAGCTCTGGGGCCAACGTCCTGACTTTC. This codes for CSVAGQGSSGANVLTF. The chain employs TRBV29-1 and TRBJ2-6; 8 nucleotides match TRBD1. CDR3 length equals 16 residues. V gave up 6 bases and J gave up 0 bases; unmatched junction bases: 7. From germline, CDR1 is SQVTM and CDR2 ANQGSEA.

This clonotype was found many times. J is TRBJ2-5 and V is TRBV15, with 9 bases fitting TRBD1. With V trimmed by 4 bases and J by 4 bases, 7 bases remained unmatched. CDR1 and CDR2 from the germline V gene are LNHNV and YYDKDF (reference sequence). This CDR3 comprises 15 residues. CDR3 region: CATSTGTGGGETQYF. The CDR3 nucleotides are TGTGCCACCAGCACCGGTACAGGGGGCGGAGAGACCCAGTACTTC.

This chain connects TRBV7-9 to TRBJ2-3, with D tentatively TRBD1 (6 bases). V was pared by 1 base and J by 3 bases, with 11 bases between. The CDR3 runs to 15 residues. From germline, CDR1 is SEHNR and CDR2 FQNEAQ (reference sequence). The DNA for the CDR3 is TGTGCCAGCAGCTTAGTCGACAGGAATACAGATACGCAGTATTTT. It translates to CASSLVDRNTDTQYF.

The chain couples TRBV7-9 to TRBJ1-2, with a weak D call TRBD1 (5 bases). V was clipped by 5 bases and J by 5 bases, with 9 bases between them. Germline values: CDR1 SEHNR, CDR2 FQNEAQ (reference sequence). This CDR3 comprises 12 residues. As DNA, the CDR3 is TGTGCCAGCAGCATGACAGAGTATGGCTACACCTTC. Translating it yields CASSMTEYGYTF.

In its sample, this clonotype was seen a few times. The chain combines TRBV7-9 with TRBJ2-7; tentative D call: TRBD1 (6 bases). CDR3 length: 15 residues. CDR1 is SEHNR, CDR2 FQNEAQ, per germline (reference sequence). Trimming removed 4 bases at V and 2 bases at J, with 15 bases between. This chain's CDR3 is CASSSLDSKAYEQYV. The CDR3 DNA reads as TGTGCCAGCAGCTCCTTGGACAGTAAAGCCTACGAGCAGTACGTC.

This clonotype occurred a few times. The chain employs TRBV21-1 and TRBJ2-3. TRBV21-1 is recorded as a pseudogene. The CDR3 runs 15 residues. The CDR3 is CASGKLPSSTDTQYF. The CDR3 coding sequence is TGTGCCAGCGGGAAATTACCGTCTAGCACAGATACGCAGTATTTT.

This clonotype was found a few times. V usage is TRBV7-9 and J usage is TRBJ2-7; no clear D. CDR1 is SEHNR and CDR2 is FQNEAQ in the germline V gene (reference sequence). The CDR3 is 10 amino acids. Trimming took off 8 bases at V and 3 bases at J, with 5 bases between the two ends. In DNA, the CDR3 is TGTGCCAGCGGGATCTACGAGCAGTACTTC. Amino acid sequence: CASGIYEQYF. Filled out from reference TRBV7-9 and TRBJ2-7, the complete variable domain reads DTGVSQNPRHKITKRGQNVTFRCDPISEHNRLYWYRQTLGQGPEFLTYFQNEAQLEKSRLLSDRFSAERPKGSFSTLEIQRTEQGDSAMYLCASGIYEQYFGPGTRLTVT.

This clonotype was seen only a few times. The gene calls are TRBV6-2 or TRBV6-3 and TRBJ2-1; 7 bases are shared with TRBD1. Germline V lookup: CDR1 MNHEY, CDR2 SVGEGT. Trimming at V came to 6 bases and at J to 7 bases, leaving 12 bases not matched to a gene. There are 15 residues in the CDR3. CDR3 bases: TGTGCCAGCAGCACGGACAGGAGAGCGGTTAATGAGCAGTTCTTC. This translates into CASSTDRRAVNEQFF.

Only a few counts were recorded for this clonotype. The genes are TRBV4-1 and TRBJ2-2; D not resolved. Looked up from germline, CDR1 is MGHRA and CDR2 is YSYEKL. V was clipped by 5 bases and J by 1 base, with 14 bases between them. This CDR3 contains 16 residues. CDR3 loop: CASSEEPTVNTGELFF. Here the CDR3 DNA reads TGCGCCAGCAGCGAGGAACCCACTGTGAACACCGGGGAGCTGTTTTTT.

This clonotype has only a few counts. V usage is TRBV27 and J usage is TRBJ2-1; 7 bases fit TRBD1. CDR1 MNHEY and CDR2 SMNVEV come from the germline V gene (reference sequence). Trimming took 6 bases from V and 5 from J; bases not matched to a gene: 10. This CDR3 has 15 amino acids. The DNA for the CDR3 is TGTGCCAGCAGCGTCACAGGGGCTACAGACAATGAGCAGTTCTTC. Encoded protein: CASSVTGATDNEQFF.

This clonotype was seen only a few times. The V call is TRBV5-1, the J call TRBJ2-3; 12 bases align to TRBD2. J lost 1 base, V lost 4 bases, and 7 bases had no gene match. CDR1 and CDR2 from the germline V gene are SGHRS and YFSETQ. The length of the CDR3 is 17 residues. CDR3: CASSAGTSGLGTDTQYF. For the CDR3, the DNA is TGCGCCAGCAGCGCCGGGACTAGCGGGCTCGGCACAGATACGCAGTATTTT. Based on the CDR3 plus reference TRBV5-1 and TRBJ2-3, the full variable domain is KAGVTQTPRYLIKTRGQQVTLSCSPISGHRSVSWYQQTPGQGLQFLFEYFSETQRNKGNFPGRFSGRQFSNSRSEMNVSTLELGDSALYLCASSAGTSGLGTDTQYFGPGTRLTVL.

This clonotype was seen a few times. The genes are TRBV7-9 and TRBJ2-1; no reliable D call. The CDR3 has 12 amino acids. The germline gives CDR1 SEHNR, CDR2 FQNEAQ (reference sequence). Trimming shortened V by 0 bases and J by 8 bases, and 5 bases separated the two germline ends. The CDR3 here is CASSLAIYEQFF. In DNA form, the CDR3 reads TGTGCCAGCAGCTTAGCAATCTATGAGCAGTTCTTC.

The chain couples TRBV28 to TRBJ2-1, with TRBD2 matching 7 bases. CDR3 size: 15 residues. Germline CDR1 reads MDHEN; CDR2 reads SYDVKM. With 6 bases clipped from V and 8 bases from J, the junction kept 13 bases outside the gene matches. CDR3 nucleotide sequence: TGTGCCAGCAGCCCCGGGGGTCTAGCGGAGGATGAGCAGTTCTTC. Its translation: CASSPGGLAEDEQFF.

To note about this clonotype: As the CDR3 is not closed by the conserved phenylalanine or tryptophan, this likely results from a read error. The CDR3 DNA follows: TGCAGCGTTGAGAAACGGGACAATGAGCAGTTCTAC. It encodes CSVEKRDNEQFY. The chain couples TRBV29-1 to TRBJ2-1; D uncertain. The CDR3 covers 12 residues. Trimming left V 3 bases short and J 5 bases short, with 8 bases between. Germline-derived CDR1 and CDR2 are SQVTM and ANQGSEA.

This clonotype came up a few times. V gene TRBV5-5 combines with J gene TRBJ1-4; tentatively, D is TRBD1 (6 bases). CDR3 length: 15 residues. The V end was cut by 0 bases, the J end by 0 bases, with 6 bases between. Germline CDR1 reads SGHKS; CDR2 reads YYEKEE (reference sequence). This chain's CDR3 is CASSLGQATNEKLFF. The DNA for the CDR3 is TGTGCCAGCAGCTTGGGACAGGCAACTAATGAAAAACTGTTTTTT. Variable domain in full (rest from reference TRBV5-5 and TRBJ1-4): DAGVTQSPTHLIKTRGQQVTLRCSPISGHKSVSWYQQVLGQGPQFIFQYYEKEERGRGNFPDRFSARQFPNYSSELNVNALLLGDSALYLCASSLGQATNEKLFFGSGTQLSVL.

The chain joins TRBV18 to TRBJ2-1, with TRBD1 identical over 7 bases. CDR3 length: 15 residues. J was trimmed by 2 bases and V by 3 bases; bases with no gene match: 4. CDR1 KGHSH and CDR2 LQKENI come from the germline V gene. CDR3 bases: TGTGCCAGCTCACCGAGGGGGCTAACCTACAATGAGCAGTTCTTC. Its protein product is CASSPRGLTYNEQFF.

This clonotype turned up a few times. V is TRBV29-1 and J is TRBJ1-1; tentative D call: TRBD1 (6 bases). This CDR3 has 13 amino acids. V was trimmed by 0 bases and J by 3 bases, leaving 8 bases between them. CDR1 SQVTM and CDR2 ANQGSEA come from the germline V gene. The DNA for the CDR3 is TGCAGCGTTGAAGAGACAGGATACACTGAAGCTTTCTTT. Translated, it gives CSVEETGYTEAFF.

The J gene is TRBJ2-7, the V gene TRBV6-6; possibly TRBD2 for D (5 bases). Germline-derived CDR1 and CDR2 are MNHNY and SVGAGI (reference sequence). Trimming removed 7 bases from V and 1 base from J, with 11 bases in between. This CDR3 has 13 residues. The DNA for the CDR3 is TGTGCCAGCACCCTTTCGGGGTCCTACGAGCAGTACTTC. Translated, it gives CASTLSGSYEQYF.

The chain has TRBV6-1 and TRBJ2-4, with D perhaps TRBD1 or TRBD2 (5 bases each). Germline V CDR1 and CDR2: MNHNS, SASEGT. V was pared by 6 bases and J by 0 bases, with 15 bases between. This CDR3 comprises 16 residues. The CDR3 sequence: CASSPGTVLAKNIQYF. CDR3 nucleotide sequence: TGTGCCAGCAGCCCCGGGACGGTACTAGCCAAAAACATTCAGTACTTC.

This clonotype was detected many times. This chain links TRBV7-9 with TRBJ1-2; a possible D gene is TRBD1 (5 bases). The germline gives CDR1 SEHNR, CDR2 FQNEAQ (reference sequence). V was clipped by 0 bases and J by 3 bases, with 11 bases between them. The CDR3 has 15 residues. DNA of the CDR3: TGTGCCAGCAGCTTAGCTACCGGGGACTACTATGGCTACACCTTC. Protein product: CASSLATGDYYGYTF.

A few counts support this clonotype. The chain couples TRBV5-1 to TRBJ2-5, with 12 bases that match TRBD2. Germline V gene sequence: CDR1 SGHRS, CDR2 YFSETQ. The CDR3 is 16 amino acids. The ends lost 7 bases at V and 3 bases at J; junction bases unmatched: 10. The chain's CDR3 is CASATERLAGEETQYF. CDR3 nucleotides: TGCGCCAGCGCCACCGAACGACTAGCGGGGGAAGAGACCCAGTACTTC.

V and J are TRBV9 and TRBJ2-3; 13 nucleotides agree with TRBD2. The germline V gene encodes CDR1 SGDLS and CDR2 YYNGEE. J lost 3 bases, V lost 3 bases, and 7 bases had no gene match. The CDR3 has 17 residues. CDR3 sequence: CASSGYPTSGGTDTQYF. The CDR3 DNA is TGTGCCAGCAGCGGATACCCGACTAGCGGGGGGACAGATACGCAGTATTTT.

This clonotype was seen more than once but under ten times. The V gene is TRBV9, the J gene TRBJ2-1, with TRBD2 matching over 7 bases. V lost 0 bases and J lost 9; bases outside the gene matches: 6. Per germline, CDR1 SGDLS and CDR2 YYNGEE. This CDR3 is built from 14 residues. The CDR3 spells CASSVGSGGGEQFF. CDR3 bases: TGTGCCAGCAGCGTAGGAAGTGGGGGGGGTGAGCAGTTCTTC.

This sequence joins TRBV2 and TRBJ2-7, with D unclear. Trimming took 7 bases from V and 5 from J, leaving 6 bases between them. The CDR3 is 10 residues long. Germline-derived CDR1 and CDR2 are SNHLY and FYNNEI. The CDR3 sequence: CASTGDEQYF. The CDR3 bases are TGTGCCAGCACTGGCGACGAGCAGTACTTC.

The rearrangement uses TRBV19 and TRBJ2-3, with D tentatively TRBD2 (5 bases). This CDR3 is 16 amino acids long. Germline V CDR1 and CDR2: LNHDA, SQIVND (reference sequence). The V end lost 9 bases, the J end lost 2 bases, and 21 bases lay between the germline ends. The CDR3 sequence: CASRRLGDLPTDTQYF. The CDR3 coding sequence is TGTGCCAGCCGTAGGCTGGGAGACCTCCCCACAGATACGCAGTATTTT.

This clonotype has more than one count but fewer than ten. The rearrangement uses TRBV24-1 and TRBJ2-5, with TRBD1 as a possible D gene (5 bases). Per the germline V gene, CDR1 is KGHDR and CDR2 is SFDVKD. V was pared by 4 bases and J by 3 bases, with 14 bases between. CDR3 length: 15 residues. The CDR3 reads CATSDRAQPEETQYF. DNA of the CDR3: TGTGCCACCAGTGACAGGGCGCAGCCAGAAGAGACCCAGTACTTC.

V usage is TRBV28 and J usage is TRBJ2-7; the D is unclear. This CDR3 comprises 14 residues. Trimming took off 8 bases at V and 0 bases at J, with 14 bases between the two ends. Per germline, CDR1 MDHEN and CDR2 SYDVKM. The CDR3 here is CASGETTFSYEQYF. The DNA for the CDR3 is TGTGCCAGCGGAGAGACAACCTTCTCCTACGAGCAGTACTTC.

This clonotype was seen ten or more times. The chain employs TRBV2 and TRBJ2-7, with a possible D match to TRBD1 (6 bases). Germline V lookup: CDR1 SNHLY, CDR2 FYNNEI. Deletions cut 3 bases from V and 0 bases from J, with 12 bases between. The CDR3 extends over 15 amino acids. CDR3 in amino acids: CASSDHGQSSYEQYV. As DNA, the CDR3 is TGTGCCAGCAGTGATCACGGACAGTCCTCCTACGAGCAGTACGTC.

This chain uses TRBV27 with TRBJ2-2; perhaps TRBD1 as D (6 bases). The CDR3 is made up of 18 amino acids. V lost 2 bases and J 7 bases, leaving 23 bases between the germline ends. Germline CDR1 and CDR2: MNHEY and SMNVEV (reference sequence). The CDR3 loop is CASSLANRDGVYIGELFF. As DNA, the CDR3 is TGTGCCAGCAGTTTAGCAAACAGGGACGGTGTCTATATCGGGGAGCTGTTTTTT.